This TCR beta chain was identified during a study of identical twins. The table lists this clonotype with many counts. Its cognate antigen is unknown. TCRdb independently ran MiXCR on the 5' RACE reads; one entry per CDR3 protein. There are around 220,000 distinct CDR3 sequences in the sample; 8% to 11% occur only once, and 10% lies in the top ten. The V gene end was trimmed by 4 bases and the J gene end by 9 bases; junction bases not matched to a gene: 9. The CDR3 has 15 amino acids. Germline V CDR1 and CDR2: KGHSH, LQKENI. Points from the study as a whole: Weaker excess twin sharing was seen among beta out-of-frame sequences. Analyses of zero insertions could, in part, be confounded by invariant MAIT and iNKT cells. The authors drew conclusions from cross-sectional statistical analysis rather than following the same donors.

This rearrangement joins TRBV18 to TRBJ2-1, with 10 nucleotides matching TRBD2. Sequences were obtained from memory T cells sorted from blood. The TCR originated in a middle-aged man in good health. In nucleotides, the CDR3 is TGTGCCAGCTCACTGGATGAGTTAGCGGGAGGTGAGCAGTTCTTC. As protein: CASSLDELAGGEQFF.